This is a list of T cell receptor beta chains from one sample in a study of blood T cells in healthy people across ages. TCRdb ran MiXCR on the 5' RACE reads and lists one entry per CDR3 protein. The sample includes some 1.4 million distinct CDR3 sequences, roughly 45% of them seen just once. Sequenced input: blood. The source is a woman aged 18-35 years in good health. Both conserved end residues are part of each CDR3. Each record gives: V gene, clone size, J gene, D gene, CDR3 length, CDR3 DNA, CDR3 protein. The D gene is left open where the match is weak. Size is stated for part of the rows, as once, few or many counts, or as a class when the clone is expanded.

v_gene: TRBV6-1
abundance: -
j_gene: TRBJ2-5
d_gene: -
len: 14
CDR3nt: TGTGCCAGCAGTGAATTAGCTAGTAAGGAGACCCAGTACTTC
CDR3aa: CASSELASKETQYF

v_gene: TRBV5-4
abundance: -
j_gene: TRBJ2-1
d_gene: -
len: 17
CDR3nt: TGTGCCAGCAGCTTCAATTCCCGGGACGCCTCCTACAATGAGCAGTTCTTC
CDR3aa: CASSFNSRDASYNEQFF

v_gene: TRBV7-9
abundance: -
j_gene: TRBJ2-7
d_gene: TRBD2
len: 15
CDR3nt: TGTGCCAGCAGCTCACGGGTAGCGGGCCACAATGAGCAGTACTTC
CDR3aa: CASSSRVAGHNEQYF

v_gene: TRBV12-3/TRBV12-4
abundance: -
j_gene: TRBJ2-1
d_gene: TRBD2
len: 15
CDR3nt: TGTGCCAGCAGCAAACGGGACTTAGCGGGAGAAGAGCAGTTCTTC
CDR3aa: CASSKRDLAGEEQFF

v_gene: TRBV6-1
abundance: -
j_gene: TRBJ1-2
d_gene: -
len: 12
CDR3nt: TGTGCCAGCAGTCCCACAGGTTTTGGCTACACCTTC
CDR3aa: CASSPTGFGYTF

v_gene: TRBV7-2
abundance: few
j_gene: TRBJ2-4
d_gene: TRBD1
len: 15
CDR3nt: TGTGCCAGCAGCCCGGGACAGCTTAGCCAAAACATTCAGTACTTC
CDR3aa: CASSPGQLSQNIQYF

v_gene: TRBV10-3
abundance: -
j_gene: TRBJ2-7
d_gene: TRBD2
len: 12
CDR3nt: TGTGCCATCAGCCTAGCGGTCAATGAGCAGTACTTC
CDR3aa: CAISLAVNEQYF

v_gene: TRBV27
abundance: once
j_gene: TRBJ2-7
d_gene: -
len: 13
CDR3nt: TGTGCCAGCAGTCCGGCTTCAGGGGACGAGCAGTACTTC
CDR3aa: CASSPASGDEQYF

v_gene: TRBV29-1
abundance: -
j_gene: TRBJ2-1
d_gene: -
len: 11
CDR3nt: TGCTGCGTGCTCCGTATGAATGAGCAGTTCTTC
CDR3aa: CCVLRMNEQFF

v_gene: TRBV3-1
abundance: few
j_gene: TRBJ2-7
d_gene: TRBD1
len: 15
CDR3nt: TGTGCCAGCAGCCTCCGGGACAGAACCGACTACGAGCAGTACTTC
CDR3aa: CASSLRDRTDYEQYF

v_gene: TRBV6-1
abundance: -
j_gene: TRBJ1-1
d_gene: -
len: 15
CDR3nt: TGTGCCAGCAGTGAAGACCAGGCCAAGAACACTGAAGCTTTCTTT
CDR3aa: CASSEDQAKNTEAFF